The 13 T cell receptor beta chains in this list originate from one sample, sequenced in a study of patients and donors after allogeneic stem cell transplantation. TCRdb re-called the RT-PCR reads with MiXCR, one entry per CDR3 protein. The repertoire holds around 150,000 distinct CDR3 sequences, with roughly 30% as singletons. Sequencing was carried out using blood, either unsorted or a sorted T cell fraction (not recorded which). The receptors derive from a human donor who was either an allogeneic HSCT recipient or a stem cell or donor lymphocyte infusion donor (not recorded which). It is not recorded whose cells these are; they may come from a transplant donor.

The V call is TRBV20-1, the J call TRBJ1-3; no clear D. CDR3 length equals 11 residues. Germline V CDR1 and CDR2: DFQATT, SNEGSKA (reference sequence). V was cut by 5 bases and J by 4 bases, with 6 bases left in between. CDR3 DNA: TGCAGTGCTCCAGCGGGAAACACCATATATTTT. As protein: CSAPAGNTIYF.

This clonotype turned up a few times. The rearrangement joins TRBV27 to TRBJ1-1; no reliable D call. V lost 5 bases to trimming and J lost 5 bases, with 6 bases between them. Germline loops: CDR1 MNHEY, CDR2 SMNVEV (reference sequence). The CDR3 is 11 residues long. The CDR3 here is CASSTGTEAFF. In nucleotides, the CDR3 is TGTGCCAGCAGTACTGGGACTGAAGCTTTCTTT.

This clonotype occurred a few times. The chain links TRBV6-5 to TRBJ1-3; D not certain. Germline-derived CDR1 and CDR2 are MNHEY and SVGAGI. CDR3 length: 15 amino acids. Between the trimmed V and J ends, which lost 2 bases and 7 bases, there was a span of 15 bases. The DNA for the CDR3 is TGTGCCAGCAGTTACGGGCCAAGTTCTACGAACACCATATATTTT. It is translated as CASSYGPSSTNTIYF.

This clonotype was seen more than once but under ten times. J is TRBJ2-6 and V is TRBV12-3 or TRBV12-4; D unclear. The CDR3 contains 13 residues. The V end was cut by 6 bases, the J end by 0 bases, with 3 bases between. The CDR3 nucleotides are TGTGCCAGCAGGGACTCTGGGGCCAACGTCCTGACTTTC. Translated: CASRDSGANVLTF.

The chain links TRBV5-1 to TRBJ2-1; possibly TRBD2 for D (5 bases). This CDR3 comprises 17 residues. Looked up from germline, CDR1 is SGHRS and CDR2 is YFSETQ. V was pared by 3 bases and J by 0 bases, with 16 bases between. For the CDR3, the DNA is TGCGCCAGCAGCTGGGCCGGACTCTGGAGCTCCTACAATGAGCAGTTCTTC. The encoded protein is CASSWAGLWSSYNEQFF.

This clonotype was seen ten or more times. The rearrangement links TRBV7-8 to TRBJ1-1, with 8 bases matching TRBD1. This CDR3 has 15 amino acids. J was trimmed by 5 bases and V by 3 bases; bases with no gene match: 8. Germline loops: CDR1 SGHVS, CDR2 FQNEAQ. The CDR3, as DNA: TGTGCCAGCAGCTTGGCGACAGGGGCGAGGACTGAAGCTTTCTTT. Amino acid sequence: CASSLATGARTEAFF.

This chain links TRBV9 with TRBJ2-3, with 7 bases identical to TRBD2. The CDR3 is 15 amino acids. CDR1 and CDR2 from the germline V gene are SGDLS and YYNGEE. The V and J ends lost 6 bases and 5 bases, in that order; junction bases with no gene match: 12. CDR3 loop: CASKPLREWGDTQYF. The CDR3 DNA sequence: TGTGCCAGCAAGCCCCTGCGGGAGTGGGGAGATACGCAGTATTTT. Using reference TRBV9 and TRBJ2-3 for the parts outside the CDR3, the full variable domain is DSGVTQTPKHLITATGQRVTLRCSPRSGDLSVYWYQQSLDQGLQFLIQYYNGEERAKGNILERFSAQQFPDLHSELNLSSLELGDSALYFCASKPLREWGDTQYFGPGTRLTVL.

This clonotype was counted at least ten times. The J gene is TRBJ1-2, the V gene TRBV20-1, with no clear D. Germline CDR1 and CDR2: DFQATT and SNEGSKA (reference sequence). The CDR3 has 13 residues. With 3 bases removed from V and 1 base from J, the gap between germline ends came to 9 bases. CDR3: CSASREYNYGYTF. The CDR3 DNA follows: TGCAGTGCTAGTCGGGAGTATAACTATGGCTACACCTTC.

This clonotype came up a few times. The chain carries TRBV7-9 and TRBJ2-3, with D possibly TRBD2 on 5 matching bases. The CDR3 contains 13 residues. The germline CDR1 and CDR2 sequences are SEHNR and FQNEAQ (reference sequence). Trimming cost V 11 bases and J 1 base, with 13 bases left between them. The CDR3 here is CARSPAGTDTQYF. CDR3 sequence (DNA): TGTGCCCGAAGCCCAGCGGGCACAGATACGCAGTATTTT.

This clonotype was seen a few times. This chain joins TRBV29-1 and TRBJ1-4, with 8 bases identical to TRBD1. The CDR3 length is 13 residues. The junction had 3 bases not matched to a gene; V was cut back by 4 bases and J by 5 bases. Germline CDR1 is SQVTM and CDR2 is ANQGSEA. The CDR3 region has the DNA TGCAGCGTTGGGGACAGGCGCAATGAAAAACTGTTTTTT. Translated: CSVGDRRNEKLFF.

This chain connects TRBV18 to TRBJ2-7, with D tentatively TRBD1 (6 bases). Deletions cut 0 bases from V and 2 bases from J, with 8 bases between. This CDR3 is 14 amino acids long. The V gene's germline CDR1 is KGHSH and CDR2 LQKENI. CDR3 region: CASSPPGQTYEQYF. The CDR3 bases are TGTGCCAGCTCACCACCTGGACAGACCTACGAGCAGTACTTC.

V and J are TRBV10-3 and TRBJ2-1, with D unclear. Germline V lookup: CDR1 ENHRY, CDR2 SYGVKD. The CDR3 is 13 amino acids. The V end lost 7 bases, the J end lost 3 bases, and 10 bases lay between the germline ends. DNA for the CDR3: TGTGCCATCACCGCCGCCCGCTACAATGAGCAGTTCTTC. It yields the protein CAITAARYNEQFF.

This clonotype was seen only once. The chain has TRBV18 and TRBJ2-1; D is possibly TRBD2 (6 bases). The CDR3 loop spans 15 amino acids. The V gene's germline CDR1 is KGHSH and CDR2 LQKENI. V shed 3 bases and J shed 0 bases, with 9 bases lying between them. The DNA for the CDR3 is TGTGCCAGCTCACCGGGACTCAGCTCCTACAATGAGCAGTTCTTC. It is translated as CASSPGLSSYNEQFF.